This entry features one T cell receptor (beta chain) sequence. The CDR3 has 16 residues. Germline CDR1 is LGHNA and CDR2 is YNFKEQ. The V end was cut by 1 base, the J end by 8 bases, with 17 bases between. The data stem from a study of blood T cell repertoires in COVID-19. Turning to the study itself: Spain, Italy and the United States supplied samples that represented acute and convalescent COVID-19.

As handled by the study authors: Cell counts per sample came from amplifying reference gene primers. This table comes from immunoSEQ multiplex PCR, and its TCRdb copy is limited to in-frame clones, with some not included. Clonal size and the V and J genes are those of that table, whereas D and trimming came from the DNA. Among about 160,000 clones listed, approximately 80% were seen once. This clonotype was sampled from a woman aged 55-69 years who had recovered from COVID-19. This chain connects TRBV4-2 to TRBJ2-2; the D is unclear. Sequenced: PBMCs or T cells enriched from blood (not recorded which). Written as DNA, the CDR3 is TGTGCCAGCAGCCAAGCCCCCGAGGTAGCACGGGGGGAGCTGTTTTTT. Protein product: CASSQAPEVARGELFF.